This T cell receptor beta chain originates from a study of T cell responses to AZD1222 COVID-19 vaccine. On the study more broadly: Pooling was applied to second doses at about 4 or about 12 weeks. General study points: Unmutated variant regions are reportedly targeted by nearly half of spike-specific TCRs. Spike-specific TCRs gained breadth and depth after people received two AZD1222 doses. Possibly, clonal diversity was underestimated; donors were largely white British and included more females.

To note about this clone: Its antigen is still unknown.

Trimming left V 1 base short and J 7 bases short, with 14 bases between. Germline assignment: CDR1 MNHEY and CDR2 SMNVEV (reference sequence). The CDR3 consists of 16 residues. TCRdb's table, derived via immunoSEQ multiplex PCR, lists solely in-frame clones and lacks some. The table has more than 50,000 clones, about 90% seen once. The receptor's source is an adult in good health. The chain couples TRBV27 to TRBJ1-6, with D uncertain. The material was peripheral blood, obtained on day 0 of AZD1222 vaccination. This chain's CDR3 is CASSLLGPNSNSPLHF. In DNA form, the CDR3 reads TGTGCCAGCAGTTTATTGGGCCCTAACTCCAATTCACCCCTCCACTTT.